The 26 T cell receptor beta chains below come from one sample, sequenced in a study of blood T cell repertoires in COVID-19. Profiling relied on immunoSEQ multiplex PCR, and the TCRdb table lists in-frame clones only, not all of them. Of a few hundred thousand clones detected, roughly 90% appear once; the ten largest clones hold under 1.1%. Sequencing was carried out using peripheral blood. The receptor set was obtained from a woman in her forties with COVID-19, enrolled during active disease.

The rearrangement joins TRBV6-5 to TRBJ1-5, with TRBD1 as a possible D gene (5 bases). In germline, CDR1 is MNHEY, CDR2 SVGAGI. Between the trimmed V and J ends, which lost 2 bases and 0 bases, there was a span of 8 bases. This CDR3 spans 15 amino acids. In DNA, the CDR3 is TGTGCCAGCAGTTACGGAGGGGATAGCAATCAGCCCCAGCATTTT. This codes for CASSYGGDSNQPQHF.

The chain employs TRBV10-3 and TRBJ2-7; TRBD2 is a possible D gene (5 bases). CDR1 and CDR2 from the germline V gene are ENHRY and SYGVKD. This CDR3 region has 14 residues. V gave up 0 bases and J gave up 2 bases, with 8 bases separating them. The CDR3 nucleotides read TGTGCCATCAGTGAGTCGATAGCGACCTACGAGCAGTACTTC. This encodes CAISESIATYEQYF.

This chain connects TRBV27 to TRBJ2-5; TRBD1 might be the D (5 bases). V gave up 4 bases and J gave up 5 bases, with 11 bases separating them. Germline CDR1 MNHEY, CDR2 SMNVEV (reference sequence). The length of the CDR3 is 13 residues. As DNA, the CDR3 is TGTGCCAGCAGTTATAGGAAGGGGGAGACCCAGTACTTC. Residues: CASSYRKGETQYF.

The gene calls are TRBV18 and TRBJ1-1; TRBD1 aligns across 7 bases. In germline, CDR1 is KGHSH, CDR2 LQKENI. With V trimmed by 3 bases and J by 4 bases, 8 bases remained unmatched. The CDR3 length is 15 residues. The CDR3 DNA reads as TGTGCCAGCTCACCCCCGACAGGGTTGCCCACTGAAGCTTTCTTT. It is translated as CASSPPTGLPTEAFF.

In its sample, this clone was seen a few times. This CDR3 is CASSLQGGEKLFF. The CDR3 DNA sequence: TGCGCCAGCAGCCTACAGGGGGGGGAAAAACTGTTTTTT. This chain uses TRBV5-1 with TRBJ1-4; 8 bases agree with TRBD1. The V gene end was trimmed by 4 bases and the J gene end by 8 bases; junction bases not matched to a gene: 4. The germline CDR1 and CDR2 sequences are SGHRS and YFSETQ. The CDR3 has 13 amino acids.

The V gene is TRBV7-2, the J gene TRBJ2-2; a possible D gene is TRBD1 (5 bases). Trimming left V 5 bases short and J 7 bases short, with 5 bases between. The germline V gene encodes CDR1 SGHTA and CDR2 FQGNSA. There are 11 residues in the CDR3. The CDR3 bases are TGTGCCAGCAGCCAGGGCGGGGAGCTGTTTTTT. This gives the protein CASSQGGELFF.

This chain links TRBV5-4 with TRBJ1-2; D ambiguous. Germline loops: CDR1 SGHNT, CDR2 YYREEE (reference sequence). The ends were cut back, 3 bases at V and 4 bases at J, with 22 bases in the middle. The CDR3 is made up of 17 amino acids. CDR3 residues: CASSSARAGGWSYGYTF. The CDR3 DNA reads as TGTGCCAGCAGCTCCGCGAGGGCGGGTGGATGGAGCTATGGCTACACCTTC.

This clone was recorded a few times. This sequence joins TRBV2 and TRBJ1-2, with D possibly being TRBD1 (5 bases). Germline CDR1 is SNHLY and CDR2 is FYNNEI. This CDR3 has 13 residues. Trimming pared 7 bases from V and 6 bases from J, leaving 15 bases between. The DNA of the CDR3 is TGTGCCAGCAACCCCGTCGGAGGGGATGGCTACACCTTC. It codes for CASNPVGGDGYTF.

This clone was detected a few times. CDR3 in amino acids: CASSIPGQANTEAFF. CDR3 bases: TGTGCCAGCAGCATCCCGGGACAGGCGAACACTGAAGCTTTCTTT. V is TRBV25-1 and J is TRBJ1-1, with 8 bases fitting TRBD1. The CDR3 totals 15 residues. Germline-derived CDR1 and CDR2 are MGHDK and SYGVNS. Trimming at V came to 6 bases and at J to 1 base, leaving 7 bases not matched to a gene. The full variable domain, rest sourced from reference TRBV25-1 and TRBJ1-1, is EADIYQTPRYLVIGTGKKITLECSQTMGHDKMYWYQQDPGMELHLIHYSYGVNSTEKGDLSSESTVSRIRTEHFPLTLESARPSHTSQYLCASSIPGQANTEAFFGQGTRLTVV.

This chain links TRBV30 with TRBJ2-6; 7 bases align to TRBD2. The V and J ends lost 1 base and 2 bases, in that order; junction bases with no gene match: 5. The CDR3 has 16 amino acids. Germline V gene data show CDR1 as GTSNPN and CDR2 as SVGIG (reference sequence). CDR3 bases: TGTGCCTGGAGTGGGCGGGGGATCCCTGGGGCCAACGTCCTGACTTTC. Its translation: CAWSGRGIPGANVLTF.

The gene calls are TRBV6-5 and TRBJ2-7, with 11 bases matching TRBD1. The germline CDR1 and CDR2 sequences are MNHEY and SVGAGI. The CDR3 is made up of 15 amino acids. After removal of 2 bases from V and 7 bases from J, the junction contained 7 bases not matched to a gene. CDR3 DNA: TGTGCCAGCAGTTACGGGACAGGGGGTAAAATTGAGCAGTACTTC. Protein: CASSYGTGGKIEQYF.

A note on this clone: The junction departs from the called germline gene at one end, perhaps through a read error. The chain employs TRBV6-5 and TRBJ1-4; 11 bases line up with TRBD1. This CDR3 contains 13 residues. CDR1 is MNHEY, CDR2 SVGAGI, per germline. The CDR3 bases are TGTGCCAGCAGACCTCCAGGACAGGGGGCGCCAATTTTT. Its translation: CASRPPGQGAPIF.

The chain joins TRBV5-1 to TRBJ1-5; tentative D call: TRBD1 (5 bases). V lost 0 bases and J lost 2, with 9 bases in between. This CDR3 contains 15 residues. Germline V gene lookup returns CDR1 SGHRS and CDR2 YFSETQ. This CDR3 reads CASSLEGYGNQPQHF. The DNA for the CDR3 is TGCGCCAGCAGCTTGGAGGGGTACGGCAATCAGCCCCAGCATTTT.

A word on this clone: The junction departs from the called germline gene at one end, perhaps through a read error. J is TRBJ1-5 and V is TRBV19, with 8 bases that match TRBD1. Germline CDR1 LNHDA, CDR2 SQIVND (reference sequence). The CDR3 spans 13 residues. The CDR3 nucleotides are TGTGCCAGTAGTATCGGACAGGGCCCTAGTCTTGAATTT. Protein product: CASSIGQGPSLEF. Drawing the rest from reference TRBV19 and TRBJ1-5, the complete variable domain is DGGITQSPKYLFRKEGQNVTLSCEQNLNHDAMYWYRQDPGQGLRLIYYSQIVNDFQKGDIAEGYSVSREKKESFPLTVTSAQKNPTAFYLCASSIGQGPSLEFGDGTRLSIL.

This rearrangement joins TRBV7-9 to TRBJ1-1; 9 positions agree with TRBD1. With V trimmed by 1 base and J by 1 base, 1 base remained unmatched. The CDR3 loop spans 15 amino acids. Germline V gives CDR1 SEHNR, CDR2 FQNEAQ (reference sequence). CDR3 amino acids: CASSLGDRENTEAFF. Written as DNA, the CDR3 is TGTGCCAGCAGCTTAGGGGACAGGGAGAACACTGAAGCTTTCTTT.

The V and J genes are TRBV2 and TRBJ2-7, with D possibly being TRBD2 (6 bases). Germline V gives CDR1 SNHLY, CDR2 FYNNEI. This CDR3 comprises 11 residues. The V and J ends lost 8 bases and 3 bases respectively, with 8 bases between them. CDR3 sequence (DNA): TGTGCCAGCGGGGGGTTCTACGAGCAGTACTTC. It translates to CASGGFYEQYF.

The chain employs TRBV10-3 and TRBJ2-5, with TRBD2 as a possible D gene (5 bases). This CDR3 is built from 15 residues. V shed 5 bases and J shed 5 bases, with 18 bases lying between them. Germline V lookup: CDR1 ENHRY, CDR2 SYGVKD. The CDR3: CAISRAGKEDETQYF. The CDR3 DNA follows: TGTGCCATCAGTCGGGCCGGGAAGGAGGATGAGACCCAGTACTTC.

This sequence joins TRBV6-5 and TRBJ2-1; 14 nucleotides match TRBD2. J was trimmed by 5 bases and V by 4 bases; bases with no gene match: 4. This CDR3 region has 16 residues. CDR1 and CDR2 (germline): MNHEY, SVGAGI. The CDR3 region is CASSLRLAGGDNEQFF. In nucleotides, the CDR3 is TGTGCCAGCAGTTTGAGACTAGCGGGAGGGGACAATGAGCAGTTCTTC.

This clone was seen a handful of times. This chain joins TRBV7-9 and TRBJ2-5; 10 nucleotides match TRBD1. V gave up 3 bases and J gave up 6 bases; unmatched junction bases: 10. Germline-derived CDR1 and CDR2 are SEHNR and FQNEAQ (reference sequence). This CDR3 is built from 16 residues. The CDR3 loop is CASSLYPGQGRQTQYF. CDR3 nucleotides: TGTGCCAGCAGCTTGTACCCGGGACAGGGGAGGCAGACCCAGTACTTC. The complete variable domain, with remaining parts taken from reference TRBV7-9 and TRBJ2-5, reads DTGVSQNPRHKITKRGQNVTFRCDPISEHNRLYWYRQTLGQGPEFLTYFQNEAQLEKSRLLSDRFSAERPKGSFSTLEIQRTEQGDSAMYLCASSLYPGQGRQTQYFGPGTRLLVL.

The chain combines TRBV28 with TRBJ1-2; TRBD1 agrees at 10 bases. V lost 6 bases to trimming and J lost 7 bases; unmatched junction nucleotides: 11. Germline V CDR1 and CDR2: MDHEN, SYDVKM. The CDR3 is 15 amino acids. The CDR3 loop is CASSYPGTGAVGYTF. As DNA, the CDR3 is TGTGCCAGCAGCTATCCCGGGACAGGGGCAGTTGGCTACACCTTC.

The chain links TRBV5-4 to TRBJ1-2, with D possibly being TRBD1 (5 bases). Trimming took 0 bases from V and 4 from J, leaving 13 bases between them. Germline values: CDR1 SGHNT, CDR2 YYREEE (reference sequence). The CDR3 extends over 15 amino acids. CDR3 sequence reads: CASSLGLITGYGYTF. The CDR3 nucleotides are TGTGCCAGCAGCTTGGGGCTTATTACAGGCTATGGCTACACCTTC.

The chain links TRBV7-3 to TRBJ2-3, with a tentative D call TRBD2 (5 bases). In germline, CDR1 is SGHTA, CDR2 FQGTGA. V lost 5 bases to trimming and J lost 3 bases, with 9 bases between them. This CDR3 comprises 13 residues. The CDR3 nucleotides are TGTGCCAGCAGCCGGACGGGGACAGATACGCAGTATTTT. Its translation: CASSRTGTDTQYF.

The V call is TRBV28, the J call TRBJ1-1; 7 bases map to TRBD1. With V trimmed by 6 bases and J by 1 base, 5 bases remained unmatched. Germline-derived CDR1 and CDR2 are MDHEN and SYDVKM. The CDR3 consists of 14 residues. CDR3 region: CASRLTGTNTEAFF. The CDR3 nucleotides read TGTGCCAGCAGGTTGACAGGGACGAACACTGAAGCTTTCTTT.

This sequence joins TRBV11-2 and TRBJ2-3; 14 bases align to TRBD2. CDR1 SGHAT and CDR2 FQNNGV come from the germline V gene. With 5 bases clipped from V and 14 bases from J, the junction kept 6 bases outside the gene matches. The CDR3 totals 13 residues. The CDR3 region has the DNA TGTGCCAGCAGCCGAGGGACTAGCGGGAGCGCGTATTTT. Protein product: CASSRGTSGSAYF.

On this clone: Other DNA sequences in the same sample also yield this CDR3. The chain is built from TRBV9 and TRBJ2-7; 11 nucleotides line up with TRBD2. V shed 1 base and J 4 bases; nucleotides not matched to a gene: 1. CDR1 and CDR2 from the germline V gene are SGDLS and YYNGEE. The CDR3 extends over 14 amino acids. The CDR3 here is CASSVTSGSYEQYF. As DNA, the CDR3 is TGTGCCAGCAGCGTAACTAGCGGGAGTTACGAGCAGTACTTC.

This clone came up once. The V and J genes are TRBV28 and TRBJ2-2; D may be TRBD2 (5 bases). Germline V gene sequence: CDR1 MDHEN, CDR2 SYDVKM. Trimming removed 2 bases from V and 0 bases from J, with 7 bases in between. The CDR3 is 15 residues long. CDR3 region: CASSLPGTNTGELFF. As DNA, the CDR3 is TGTGCCAGCAGTTTACCCGGGACGAACACCGGGGAGCTGTTTTTT.